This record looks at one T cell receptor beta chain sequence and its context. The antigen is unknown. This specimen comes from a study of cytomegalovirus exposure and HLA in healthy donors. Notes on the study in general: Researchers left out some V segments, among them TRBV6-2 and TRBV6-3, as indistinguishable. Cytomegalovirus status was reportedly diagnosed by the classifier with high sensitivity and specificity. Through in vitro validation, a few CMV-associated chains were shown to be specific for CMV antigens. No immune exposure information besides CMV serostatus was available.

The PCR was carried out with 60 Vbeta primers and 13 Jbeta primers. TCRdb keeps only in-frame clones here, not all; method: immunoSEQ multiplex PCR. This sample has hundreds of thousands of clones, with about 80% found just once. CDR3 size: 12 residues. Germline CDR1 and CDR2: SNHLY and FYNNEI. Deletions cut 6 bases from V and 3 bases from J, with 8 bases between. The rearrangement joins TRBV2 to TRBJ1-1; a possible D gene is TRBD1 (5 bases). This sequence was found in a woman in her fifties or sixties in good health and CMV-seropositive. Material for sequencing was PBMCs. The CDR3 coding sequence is TGTGCCAGCAGGGACACCGACACTGAAGCTTTCTTT. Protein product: CASRDTDTEAFF. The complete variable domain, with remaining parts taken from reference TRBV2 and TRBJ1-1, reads EPEVTQTPSHQVTQMGQEVILRCVPISNHLYFYWYRQILGQKVEFLVSFYNNEISEKSEIFDDQFSVERPDGSNFTLKIRSTKLEDSAMYFCASRDTDTEAFFGQGTRLTVV.